The entry below describes one TCR beta chain. The target antigen is unknown. Profiling relied on immunoSEQ multiplex PCR, and the TCRdb table lists in-frame clones only, not all of them. The sample records about 150,000 clones, about 87% being singletons. The sample's time point: baseline pretreatment blood. The treatment is: 15 Gy SBRT to primary tumor, nephrectomy 4 weeks later. This renal cell carcinoma was of the clear cell type. The V gene lost 6 bases and the J gene lost 7 bases, with 21 bases spanning the gap. From germline, CDR1 is MDHEN and CDR2 SYDVKM. This CDR3 region has 15 residues. This record belongs to a study of radiation and T cells in renal cell carcinoma. Background on the study: Nephrectomy followed 15 Gy stereotactic body radiation by 4 weeks.

Study-level results: In blood, top tumor clones expanded by 2 weeks, shrinking by 4.

The sample consisted of blood, taken from a patient whose treatment included radiotherapy and nephrectomy. The TCR comes from a woman aged 70 to 79 with renal cell carcinoma. The chain combines TRBV28 with TRBJ1-2; D is possibly TRBD1 (5 bases). CDR3 sequence reads: CASRPAAGSRRGYTF. The CDR3, as DNA: TGTGCCAGCAGACCCGCCGCAGGGTCGCGACGTGGCTACACCTTC.